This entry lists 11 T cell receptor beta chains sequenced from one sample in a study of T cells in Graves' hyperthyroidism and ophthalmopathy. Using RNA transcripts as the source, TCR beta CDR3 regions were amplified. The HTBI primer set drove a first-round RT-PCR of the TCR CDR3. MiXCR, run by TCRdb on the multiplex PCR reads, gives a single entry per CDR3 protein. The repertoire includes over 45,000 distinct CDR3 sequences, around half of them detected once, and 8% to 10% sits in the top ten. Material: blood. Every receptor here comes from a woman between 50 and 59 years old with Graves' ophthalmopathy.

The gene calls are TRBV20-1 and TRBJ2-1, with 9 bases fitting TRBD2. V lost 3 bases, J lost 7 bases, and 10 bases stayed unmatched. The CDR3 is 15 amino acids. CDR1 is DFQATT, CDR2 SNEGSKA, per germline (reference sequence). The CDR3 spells CSASFRGRAGNEQFF. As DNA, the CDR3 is TGCAGTGCTAGTTTCCGCGGGAGGGCGGGTAATGAGCAGTTCTTC.

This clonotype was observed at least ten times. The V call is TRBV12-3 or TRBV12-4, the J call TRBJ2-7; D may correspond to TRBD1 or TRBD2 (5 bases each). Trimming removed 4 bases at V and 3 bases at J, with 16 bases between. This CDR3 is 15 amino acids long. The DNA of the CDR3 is TGTGCCAGCAGTTCCCTCGACCGGGACGGCTACGAGCAGTACTTC. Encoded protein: CASSSLDRDGYEQYF.

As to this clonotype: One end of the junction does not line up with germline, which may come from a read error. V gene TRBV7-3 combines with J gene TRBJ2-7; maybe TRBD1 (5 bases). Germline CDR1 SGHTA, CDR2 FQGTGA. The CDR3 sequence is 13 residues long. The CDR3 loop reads CASSDWAGYEQYF. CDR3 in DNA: TGCGCCAGCAGCGACTGGGCAGGGTACGAGCAGTACTTC.

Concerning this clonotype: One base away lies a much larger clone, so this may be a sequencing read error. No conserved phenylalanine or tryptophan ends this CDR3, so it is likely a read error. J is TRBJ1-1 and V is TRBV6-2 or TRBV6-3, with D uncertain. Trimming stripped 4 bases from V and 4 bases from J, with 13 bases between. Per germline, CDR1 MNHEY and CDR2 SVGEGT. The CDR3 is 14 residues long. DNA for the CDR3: TGTGCCAGCAGTTTTTCCGGGGAAGGCACTGAAGCTTTCGTT. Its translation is CASSFSGEGTEAFV.

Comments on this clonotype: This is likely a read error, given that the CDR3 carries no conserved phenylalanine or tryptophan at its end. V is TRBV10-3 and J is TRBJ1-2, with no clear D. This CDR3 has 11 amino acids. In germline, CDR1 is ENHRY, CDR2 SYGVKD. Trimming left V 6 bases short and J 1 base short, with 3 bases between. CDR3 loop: CAIRDNYGYTL. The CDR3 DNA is TGTGCCATCAGGGATAACTATGGCTACACCCTC.

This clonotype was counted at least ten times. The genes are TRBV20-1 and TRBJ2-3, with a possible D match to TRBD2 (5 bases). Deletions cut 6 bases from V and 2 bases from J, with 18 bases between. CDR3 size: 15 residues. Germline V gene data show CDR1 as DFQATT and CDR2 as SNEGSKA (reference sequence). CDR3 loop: CSADGLAEYTDTQYF. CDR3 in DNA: TGCAGTGCCGATGGACTGGCGGAGTACACAGATACGCAGTATTTT.

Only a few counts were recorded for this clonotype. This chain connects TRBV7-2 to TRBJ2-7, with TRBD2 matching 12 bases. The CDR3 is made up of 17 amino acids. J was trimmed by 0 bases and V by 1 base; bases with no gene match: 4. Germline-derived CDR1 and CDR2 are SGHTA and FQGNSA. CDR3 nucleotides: TGTGCCAGCAGCTTAGAACTAGCGGGGGGCAACTCCTACGAGCAGTACTTC. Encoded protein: CASSLELAGGNSYEQYF.

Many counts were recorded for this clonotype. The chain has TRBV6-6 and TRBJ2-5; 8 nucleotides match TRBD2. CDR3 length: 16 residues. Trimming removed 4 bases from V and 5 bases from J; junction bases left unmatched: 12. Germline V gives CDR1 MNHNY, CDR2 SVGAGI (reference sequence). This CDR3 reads CASSSPPGTRSETQYF. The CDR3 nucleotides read TGTGCCAGCAGTTCACCCCCCGGGACTAGGAGCGAGACCCAGTACTTC.

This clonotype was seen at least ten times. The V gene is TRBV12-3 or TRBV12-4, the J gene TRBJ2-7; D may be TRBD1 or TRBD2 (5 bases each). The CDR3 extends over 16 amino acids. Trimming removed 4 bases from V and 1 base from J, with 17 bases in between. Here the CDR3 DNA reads TGTGCCAGCAGTTCCAACCGATGGGACGGATCCTACGAGCAGTACTTC. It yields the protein CASSSNRWDGSYEQYF.

This CDR3 is CASSPGTSPIYNEQFF. CDR3 sequence (DNA): TGTGCCAGCAGCCCGGGGACTAGCCCTATCTACAATGAGCAGTTCTTC. The chain uses TRBV9 and TRBJ2-1; TRBD2 aligns across 9 bases. This CDR3 comprises 16 residues. Germline CDR1 is SGDLS and CDR2 is YYNGEE. V was pared by 4 bases and J by 3 bases, with 8 bases of the junction left unmatched.

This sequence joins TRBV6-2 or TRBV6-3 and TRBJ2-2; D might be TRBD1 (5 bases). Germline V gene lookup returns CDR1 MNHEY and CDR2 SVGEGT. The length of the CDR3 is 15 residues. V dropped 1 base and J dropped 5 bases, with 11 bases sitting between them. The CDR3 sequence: CASSYLGARTGELFF. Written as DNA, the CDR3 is TGTGCCAGCAGTTACTTAGGGGCGCGTACCGGGGAGCTGTTTTTT.